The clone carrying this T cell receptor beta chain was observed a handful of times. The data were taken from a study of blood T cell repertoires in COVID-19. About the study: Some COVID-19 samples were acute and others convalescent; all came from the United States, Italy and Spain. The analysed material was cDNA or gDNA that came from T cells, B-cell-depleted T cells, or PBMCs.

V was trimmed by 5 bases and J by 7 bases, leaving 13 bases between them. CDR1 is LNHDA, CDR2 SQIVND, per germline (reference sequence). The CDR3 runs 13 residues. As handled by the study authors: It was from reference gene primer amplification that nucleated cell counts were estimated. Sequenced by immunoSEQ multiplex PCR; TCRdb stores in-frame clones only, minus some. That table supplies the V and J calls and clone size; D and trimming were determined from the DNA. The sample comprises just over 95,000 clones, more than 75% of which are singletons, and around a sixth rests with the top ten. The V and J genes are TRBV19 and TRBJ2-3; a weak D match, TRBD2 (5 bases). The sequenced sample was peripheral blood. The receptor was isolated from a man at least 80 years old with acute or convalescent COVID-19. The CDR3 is CASSPPRGYTQYF. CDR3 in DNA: TGTGCCAGTAGTCCCCCTCGGGGATATACGCAGTATTTT. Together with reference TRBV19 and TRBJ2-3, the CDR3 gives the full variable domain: DGGITQSPKYLFRKEGQNVTLSCEQNLNHDAMYWYRQDPGQGLRLIYYSQIVNDFQKGDIAEGYSVSREKKESFPLTVTSAQKNPTAFYLCASSPPRGYTQYFGPGTRLTVL.